This TCR beta chain was sequenced in a study of blood T cell repertoires in COVID-19. Study as a whole: The analysed material was cDNA or gDNA that came from T cells, B-cell-depleted T cells, or PBMCs.

Germline CDR1 is MNHEY and CDR2 is SVGEGT. Trimming at V came to 6 bases and at J to 3 bases, leaving 1 base not matched to a gene. This CDR3 is 12 amino acids long. Original handling: Reference gene primer amplification gave nucleated cell count estimates. Using immunoSEQ multiplex PCR, the repertoire was profiled, and TCRdb retains in-frame clones only, with some absent. V and J calls and clone size are given by that table; D and trimming were obtained from the DNA. The sample includes 100,000 or so clones, about 75% of them seen just once. The V call is TRBV6-2 or TRBV6-3, the J call TRBJ2-5, with 7 bases aligning to TRBD2. This sequence originates from a woman aged 70 to 79 with acute or convalescent COVID-19. The material sequenced was peripheral blood. CDR3: CASSRGEETQYF. The CDR3 region has the DNA TGTGCCAGCAGCCGGGGGGAAGAGACCCAGTACTTC.